This entry features one T cell receptor (beta chain) sequence. This sample is drawn from a study of T-cell reconstitution after alpha-beta-depleted transplantation in children. Using unique molecular identifiers, the investigators prepared the TCRbeta library. TCRdb analysed the PCR reads with MiXCR anew, one entry per CDR3 protein. The table shows a few hundred thousand distinct CDR3 sequences, with approximately 9.8% occurring only once. The specimen was PBMCs from the stem cell graft donor, collected from the stem cell graft. This TCR was recovered from a human donor who donated a stem cell graft to a child with SCID.

In DNA form, the CDR3 reads TGCGCCAGCAGCCCGGACGGGACAGGAAACACCGGGGAGCTGTTTTTT. Translation gives CASSPDGTGNTGELFF. V usage is TRBV5-1 and J usage is TRBJ2-2; 8 positions agree with TRBD1. CDR3 length: 16 amino acids. V lost 4 bases and J lost 2; bases outside the gene matches: 7. Germline V lookup: CDR1 SGHRS, CDR2 YFSETQ.